This TCR beta chain derives from a study of identical twins. General study results and limits: Invariant MAIT and iNKT cells could partly confound zero-insertion analyses. Within monozygotic twins, out-of-frame TCR alpha sharing was underestimated by the models.

A few counts support this clonotype. What it recognizes is unknown. Via MiXCR, TCRdb re-called the 5' RACE reads, giving one row per CDR3 protein. The repertoire holds 650,000 to 750,000 distinct CDR3 sequences, with roughly 20% as singletons. The CDR3 covers 16 residues. This sample was also put to use in a study of T cells expressing NK-cell markers. That paper states: In sorted CD3+CD56+NKG2C+, CD3+CD56+NKG2C- and CD3+CD56-NKG2C+ T cells, TCR beta repertoires were obtained. Seven of the eight sequenced donors were classified as HCMV-seropositive, and one was classified as seronegative.

Material: PBMCs. The chain is built from TRBV12-1 and TRBJ2-5; the table names TRBD1, a call not compared with the DNA. TRBV12-1 is a documented pseudogene. The TCR was taken from a woman aged 18-35 years in good health. The CDR3 loop is CASSHPGGPCVETQYF. The CDR3 DNA reads as TGTGCCAGCAGCCATCCAGGGGGACCCTGTGTAGAGACCCAGTACTTC.